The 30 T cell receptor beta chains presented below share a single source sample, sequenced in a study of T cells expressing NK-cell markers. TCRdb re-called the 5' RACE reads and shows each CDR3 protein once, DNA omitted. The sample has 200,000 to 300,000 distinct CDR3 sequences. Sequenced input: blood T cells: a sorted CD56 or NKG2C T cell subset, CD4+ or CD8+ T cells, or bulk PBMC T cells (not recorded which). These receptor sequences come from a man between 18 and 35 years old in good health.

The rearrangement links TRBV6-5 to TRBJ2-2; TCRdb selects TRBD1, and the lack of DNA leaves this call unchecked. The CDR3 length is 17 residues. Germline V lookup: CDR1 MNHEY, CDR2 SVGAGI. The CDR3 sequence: CASSYGGRGPLRGELFF.

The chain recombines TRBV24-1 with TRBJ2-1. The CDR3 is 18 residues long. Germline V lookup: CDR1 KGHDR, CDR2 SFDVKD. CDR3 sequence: CATSDLGSFTSSYNEQFF.

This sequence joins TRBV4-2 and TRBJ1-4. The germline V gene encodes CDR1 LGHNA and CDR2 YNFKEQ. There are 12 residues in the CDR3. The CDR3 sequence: CASSQAGGKLFF.

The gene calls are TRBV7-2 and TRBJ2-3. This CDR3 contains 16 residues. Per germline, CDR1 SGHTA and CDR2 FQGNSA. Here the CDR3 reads CASSRGLSASTDTQYF. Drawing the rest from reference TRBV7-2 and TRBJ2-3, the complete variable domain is GAGVSQSPSNKVTEKGKDVELRCDPISGHTALYWYRQSLGQGLEFLIYFQGNSAPDKSGLPSDRFSAERTGGSVSTLTIQRTQQEDSAVYLCASSRGLSASTDTQYFGPGTRLTVL.

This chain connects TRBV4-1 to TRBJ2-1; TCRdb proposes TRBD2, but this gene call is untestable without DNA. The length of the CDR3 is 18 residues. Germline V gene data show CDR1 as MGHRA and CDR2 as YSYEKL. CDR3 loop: CASSQGGLAGHSYNEQFF.

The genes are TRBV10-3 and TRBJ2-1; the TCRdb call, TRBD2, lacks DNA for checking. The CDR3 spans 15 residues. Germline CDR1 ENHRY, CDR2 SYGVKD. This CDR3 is CAISDLGLADNEQFF.

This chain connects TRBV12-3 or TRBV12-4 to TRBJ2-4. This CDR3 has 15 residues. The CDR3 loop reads CASSLDILAKNIQYF.

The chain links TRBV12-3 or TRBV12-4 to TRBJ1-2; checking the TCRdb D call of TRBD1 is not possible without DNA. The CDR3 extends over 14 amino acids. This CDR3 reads CASSPIGGQDGYTF.

CDR3 loop: CASSRGAATTQYF. The V gene is TRBV13, the J gene TRBJ2-5; TCRdb reports TRBD1, a call that lacks DNA to check it against. Germline CDR1 and CDR2: PRHDT and FYEKMQ (reference sequence). This CDR3 comprises 13 residues.

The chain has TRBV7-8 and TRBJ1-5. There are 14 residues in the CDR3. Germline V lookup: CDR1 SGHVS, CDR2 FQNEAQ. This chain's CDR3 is CASSGDSGDQPQHF.

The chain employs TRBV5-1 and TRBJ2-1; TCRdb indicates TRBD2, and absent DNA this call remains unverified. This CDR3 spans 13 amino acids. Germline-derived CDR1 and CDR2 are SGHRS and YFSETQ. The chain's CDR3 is CASGDYSYNEQFF.

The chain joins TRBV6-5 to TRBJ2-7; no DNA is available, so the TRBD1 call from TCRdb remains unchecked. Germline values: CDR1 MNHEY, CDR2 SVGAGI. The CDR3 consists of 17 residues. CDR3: CASSYHARAGAPYEQYF.

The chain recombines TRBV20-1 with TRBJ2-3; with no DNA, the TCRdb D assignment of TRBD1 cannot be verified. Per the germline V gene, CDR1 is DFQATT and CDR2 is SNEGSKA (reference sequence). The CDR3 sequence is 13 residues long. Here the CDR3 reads CSARVDGADTQYF.

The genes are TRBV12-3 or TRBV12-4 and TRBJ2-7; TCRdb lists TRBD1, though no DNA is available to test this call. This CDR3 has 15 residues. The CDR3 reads CASSPRTGRAYEQYF.

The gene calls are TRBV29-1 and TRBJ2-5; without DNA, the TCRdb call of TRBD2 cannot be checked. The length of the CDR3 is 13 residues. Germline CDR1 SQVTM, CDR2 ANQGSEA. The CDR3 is CSVLGTFQETQYF.

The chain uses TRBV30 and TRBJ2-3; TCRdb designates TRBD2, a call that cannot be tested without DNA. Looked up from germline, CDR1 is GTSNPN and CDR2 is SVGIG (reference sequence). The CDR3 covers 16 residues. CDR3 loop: CAWSVWGGPFADTQYF.

The CDR3 here is CASSLVGGRVETQYF. The genes are TRBV12-3 or TRBV12-4 and TRBJ2-5; lacking DNA, the TRBD2 call made by TCRdb goes unchecked. The CDR3 spans 15 residues.

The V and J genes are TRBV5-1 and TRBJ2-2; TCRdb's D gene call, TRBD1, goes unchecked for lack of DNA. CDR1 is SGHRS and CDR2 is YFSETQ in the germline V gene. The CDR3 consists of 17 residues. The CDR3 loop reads CASSLEGQGDNTGELFF.

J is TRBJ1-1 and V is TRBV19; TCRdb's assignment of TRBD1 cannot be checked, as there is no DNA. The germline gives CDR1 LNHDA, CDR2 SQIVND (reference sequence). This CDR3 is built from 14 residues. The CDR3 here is CASIRDRGSTEAFF.

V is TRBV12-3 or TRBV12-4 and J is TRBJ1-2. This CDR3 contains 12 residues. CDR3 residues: CASSGMNYGYTF.

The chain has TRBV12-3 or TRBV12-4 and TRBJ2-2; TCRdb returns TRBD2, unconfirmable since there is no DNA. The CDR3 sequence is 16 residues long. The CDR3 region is CASSPAGLANTGELFF.

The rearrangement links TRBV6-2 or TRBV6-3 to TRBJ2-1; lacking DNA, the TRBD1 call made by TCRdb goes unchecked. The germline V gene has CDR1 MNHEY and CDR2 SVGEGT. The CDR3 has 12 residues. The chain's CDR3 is CASSSKAGREFF.

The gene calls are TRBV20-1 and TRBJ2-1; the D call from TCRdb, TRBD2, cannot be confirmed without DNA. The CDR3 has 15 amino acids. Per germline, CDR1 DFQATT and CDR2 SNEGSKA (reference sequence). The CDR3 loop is CSASSPSGIDNEQFF.

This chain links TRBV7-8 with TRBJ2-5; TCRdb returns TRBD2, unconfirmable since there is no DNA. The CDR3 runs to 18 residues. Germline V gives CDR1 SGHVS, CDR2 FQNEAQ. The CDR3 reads CASSPGPPAVTKKEAQYF.

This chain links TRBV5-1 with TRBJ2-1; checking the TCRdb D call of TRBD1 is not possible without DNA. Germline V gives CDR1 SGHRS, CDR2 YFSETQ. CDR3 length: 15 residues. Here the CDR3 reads CASSLVGRGHDEQFF.

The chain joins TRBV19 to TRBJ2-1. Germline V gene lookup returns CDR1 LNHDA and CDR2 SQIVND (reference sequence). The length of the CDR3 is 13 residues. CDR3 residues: CASSRFAYNEQFF.

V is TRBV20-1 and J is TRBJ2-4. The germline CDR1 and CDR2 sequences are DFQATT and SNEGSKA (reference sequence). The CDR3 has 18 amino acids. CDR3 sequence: CSARAQEQIDPAKNIQYF.

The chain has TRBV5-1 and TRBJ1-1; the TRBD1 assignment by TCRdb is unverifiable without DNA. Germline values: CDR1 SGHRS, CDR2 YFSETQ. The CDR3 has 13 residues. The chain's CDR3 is CASSADWGTEAFF.

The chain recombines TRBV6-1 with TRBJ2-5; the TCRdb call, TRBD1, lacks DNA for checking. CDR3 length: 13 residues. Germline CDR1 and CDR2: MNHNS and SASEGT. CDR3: CASTPGGQETQYF.

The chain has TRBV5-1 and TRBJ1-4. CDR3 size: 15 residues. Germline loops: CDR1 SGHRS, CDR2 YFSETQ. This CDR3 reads CASSNRQAANEKLFF.